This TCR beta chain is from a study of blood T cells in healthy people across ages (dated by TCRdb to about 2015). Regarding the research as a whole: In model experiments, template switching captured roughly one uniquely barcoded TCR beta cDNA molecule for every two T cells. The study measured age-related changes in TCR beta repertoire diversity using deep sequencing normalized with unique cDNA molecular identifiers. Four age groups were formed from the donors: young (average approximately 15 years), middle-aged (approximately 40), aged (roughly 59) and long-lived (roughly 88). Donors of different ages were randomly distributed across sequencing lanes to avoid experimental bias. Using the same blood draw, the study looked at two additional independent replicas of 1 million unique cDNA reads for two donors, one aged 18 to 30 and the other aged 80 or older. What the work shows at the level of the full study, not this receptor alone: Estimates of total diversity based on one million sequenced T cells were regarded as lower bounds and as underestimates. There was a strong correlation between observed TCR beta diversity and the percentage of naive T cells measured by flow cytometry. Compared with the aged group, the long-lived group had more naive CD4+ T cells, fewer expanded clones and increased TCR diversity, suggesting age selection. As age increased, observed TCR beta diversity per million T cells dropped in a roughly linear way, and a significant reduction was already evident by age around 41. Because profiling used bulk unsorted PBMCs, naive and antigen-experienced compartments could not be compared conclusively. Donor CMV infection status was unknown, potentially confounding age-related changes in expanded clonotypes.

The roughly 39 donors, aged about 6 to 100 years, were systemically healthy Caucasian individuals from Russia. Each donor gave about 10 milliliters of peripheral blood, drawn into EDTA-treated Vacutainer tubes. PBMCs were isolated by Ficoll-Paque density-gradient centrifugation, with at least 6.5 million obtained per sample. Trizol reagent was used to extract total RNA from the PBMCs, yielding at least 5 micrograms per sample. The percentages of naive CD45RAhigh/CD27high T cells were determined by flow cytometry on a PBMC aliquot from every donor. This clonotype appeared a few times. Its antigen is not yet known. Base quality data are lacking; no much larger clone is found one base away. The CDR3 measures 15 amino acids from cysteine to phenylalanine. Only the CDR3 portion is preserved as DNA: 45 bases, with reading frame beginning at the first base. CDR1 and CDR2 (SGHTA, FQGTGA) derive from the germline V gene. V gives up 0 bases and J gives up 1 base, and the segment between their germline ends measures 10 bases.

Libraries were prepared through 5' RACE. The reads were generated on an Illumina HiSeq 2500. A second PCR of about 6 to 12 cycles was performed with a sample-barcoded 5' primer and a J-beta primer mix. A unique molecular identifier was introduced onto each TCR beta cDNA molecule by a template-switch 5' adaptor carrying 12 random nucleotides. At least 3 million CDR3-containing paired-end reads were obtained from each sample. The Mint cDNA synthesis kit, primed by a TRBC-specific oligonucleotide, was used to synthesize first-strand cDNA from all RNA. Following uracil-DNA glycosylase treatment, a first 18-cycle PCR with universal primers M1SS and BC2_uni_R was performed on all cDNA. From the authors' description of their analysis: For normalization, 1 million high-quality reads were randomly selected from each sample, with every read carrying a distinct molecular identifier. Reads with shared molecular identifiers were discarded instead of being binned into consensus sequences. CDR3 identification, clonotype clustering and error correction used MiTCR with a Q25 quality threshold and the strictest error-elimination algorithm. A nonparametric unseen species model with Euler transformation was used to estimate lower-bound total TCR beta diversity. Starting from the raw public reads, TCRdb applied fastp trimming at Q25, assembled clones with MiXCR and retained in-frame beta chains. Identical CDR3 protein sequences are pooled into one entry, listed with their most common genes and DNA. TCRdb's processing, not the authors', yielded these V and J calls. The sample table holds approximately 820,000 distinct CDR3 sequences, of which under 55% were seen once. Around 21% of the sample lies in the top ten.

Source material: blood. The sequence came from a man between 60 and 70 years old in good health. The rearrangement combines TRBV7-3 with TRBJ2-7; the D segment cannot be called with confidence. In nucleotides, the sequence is TGTGCCAGCAGCTTAACAGGAAGCACTTCCTACGAGCAGTACTTC. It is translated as CASSLTGSTSYEQYF.